These T cell receptor beta chains were read from a single sample in a study of CD8+ T cells in alopecia areata. The repertoire was sequenced with immunoSEQ multiplex PCR; TCRdb's copy has only in-frame clones and lacks some. The sample gives approximately 160,000 clones, 55% to 75% of which show up once; more than 13% is in the top ten. The sample in question was CD4+ T cells sorted from blood, obtained at week 24, from a patient treated with tofacitinib. The receptors shown here come from a human donor with alopecia areata. Each CDR3 is given with its conserved first and last residue. Fields, in order: CDR3 protein, CDR3 DNA, D gene, J gene, clone size, V gene. D genes are given only for firm matches. Expanded clones get a size class; other rows say once, few or many, or leave the size out.

CDR3: CASARRGGRVQETQYF; DNA: TGTGCCAGCGCTCGGCGGGGCGGCCGCGTCCAAGAGACCCAGTACTTC; D: -; J: TRBJ2-5; size: -; V: TRBV7-8
CDR3: CASRQTDYEQYF; DNA: TGTGCCAGCAGGCAGACAGACTACGAGCAGTACTTC; D: -; J: TRBJ2-7; size: -; V: TRBV6-6
CDR3: CASSMGANTGELFF; DNA: TGTGCCAGTAGTATGGGGGCCAACACCGGGGAGCTGTTTTTT; D: -; J: TRBJ2-2; size: few; V: TRBV19
CDR3: CAWSVDSSGNTIYF; DNA: TGTGCCTGGAGTGTCGACTCCTCTGGAAACACCATATATTTT; D: -; J: TRBJ1-3; size: -; V: TRBV30
CDR3: CASSYGTANTGELFF; DNA: TGTGCCAGCAGTTACGGGACTGCAAACACCGGGGAGCTGTTTTTT; D: -; J: TRBJ2-2; size: -; V: TRBV9
CDR3: CASSEYGTFWDSPLHF; DNA: TGTGCCAGCAGTGAATATGGCACCTTCTGGGATTCACCCCTCCACTTT; D: -; J: TRBJ1-6; size: -; V: TRBV25-1
CDR3: CASSFTGNTEAFF; DNA: TGTGCCAGCAGTTTCACAGGGAACACTGAAGCTTTCTTT; D: -; J: TRBJ1-1; size: -; V: TRBV27
CDR3: CASSLSGTGGTNGYTF; DNA: TGTGCCAGCAGCTTAAGTGGGACAGGGGGTACGAATGGCTACACCTTC; D: TRBD1; J: TRBJ1-2; size: -; V: TRBV7-9
CDR3: CASSVNSISYNEQFF; DNA: TGTGCCAGCAGTGTAAACAGCATCTCCTACAATGAGCAGTTCTTC; D: -; J: TRBJ2-1; size: few; V: TRBV2
CDR3: CATSRDFISADIQYF; DNA: TGTGCCACCAGCAGAGACTTTATAAGCGCGGACATTCAGTACTTC; D: -; J: TRBJ2-4; size: -; V: TRBV15
CDR3: CASSVRPGLLYEQYF; DNA: TGTGCCAGCAGCGTACGGCCGGGGCTCCTCTACGAGCAGTACTTC; D: -; J: TRBJ2-7; size: -; V: TRBV9
CDR3: CAWSVRELFF; DNA: TGTGCCTGGAGTGTTCGGGAGCTGTTTTTT; D: -; J: TRBJ2-2; size: -; V: TRBV30
CDR3: CASSLALLSDTQYF; DNA: TGCGCCAGCAGCTTGGCCCTTCTCTCGGATACGCAGTATTTT; D: -; J: TRBJ2-3; size: once; V: TRBV5-1
CDR3: CASSSGEGGYTF; DNA: TGTGCCAGCAGTTCAGGGGAGGGAGGCTACACCTTC; D: -; J: TRBJ1-2; size: few; V: TRBV6-1
CDR3: CAISGRQGANTEAFF; DNA: TGTGCCATCAGTGGAAGGCAGGGGGCGAACACTGAAGCTTTCTTT; D: TRBD1; J: TRBJ1-1; size: -; V: TRBV10-3
CDR3: CAWSVGGYGYTF; DNA: TGTGCCTGGAGTGTAGGGGGCTATGGCTACACCTTC; D: -; J: TRBJ1-2; size: -; V: TRBV30
CDR3: CASSLSSGRNTEAFF; DNA: TGTGCCAGCAGCTTATCGTCGGGACGGAACACTGAAGCTTTCTTT; D: -; J: TRBJ1-1; size: few; V: TRBV7-9
CDR3: CASSLAGNYIQYF; DNA: TGTGCCAGCAGCTTGGCAGGAAATTACATTCAGTACTTC; D: -; J: TRBJ2-4; size: -; V: TRBV5-6
CDR3: CATSRVAGYPPYEQYF; DNA: TGTGCCACCAGCAGAGTCGCGGGATACCCTCCCTACGAGCAGTACTTC; D: -; J: TRBJ2-7; size: -; V: TRBV15
CDR3: CASTPGQGDTGELFF; DNA: TGTGCCAGCACCCCGGGACAGGGGGACACCGGGGAGCTGTTTTTT; D: TRBD1; J: TRBJ2-2; size: -; V: TRBV27
CDR3: CSVGGRLAVPYEQYF; DNA: TGCAGCGTTGGTGGCAGACTAGCGGTCCCCTACGAGCAGTACTTC; D: TRBD2; J: TRBJ2-7; size: -; V: TRBV29-1
CDR3: CASSVNGGRGDTQYF; DNA: TGTGCCAGCAGTGTGAACGGGGGGCGAGGAGATACGCAGTATTTT; D: -; J: TRBJ2-3; size: once; V: TRBV2
CDR3: CASSLTGYEQYF; DNA: TGTGCCAGCAGCTTAACAGGCTACGAGCAGTACTTC; D: -; J: TRBJ2-7; size: -; V: TRBV7-9